The next 17 T cell receptor beta chains were all read from a single sample in a study of metastatic and nonmetastatic thyroid tumors. Before thyroid surgery, none of the patients had received any treatment. TCRdb reanalyzed the PCR reads with MiXCR. The profile shows tens of thousands of clones, around an eighth of them singletons. Sequenced sample: blood. The receptors stem from a female donor with papillary thyroid cancer or a benign thyroid nodule (not recorded which). Some clones in this sample may be carry-over from other donors' samples.

At least ten counts were recorded for this clone. The rearrangement uses TRBV5-6 and TRBJ1-1; 7 bases map to TRBD1. The CDR3 spans 17 residues. The J segment lost 5 bases and the V segment lost 5 bases, leaving 18 bases of the junction unmatched. CDR1 and CDR2 from the germline V gene are SGHDT and YYEEEE. CDR3 protein: CASSWDPPNRGKTEAFF. CDR3 DNA: TGTGCCAGCAGTTGGGACCCCCCGAACAGGGGAAAAACTGAAGCTTTCTTT.

This chain uses TRBV20-1 with TRBJ2-3, with 8 bases matching TRBD2. V shed 3 bases and J 3 bases; nucleotides not matched to a gene: 5. This CDR3 is 14 amino acids long. Germline CDR1 DFQATT, CDR2 SNEGSKA (reference sequence). This CDR3 is CSASSREGTDTQYF. The DNA for the CDR3 is TGCAGTGCTAGCTCCCGGGAGGGAACAGATACGCAGTATTTT.

There are many counts of this clone. DNA for the CDR3: TGTGCCAGCAGCCCGATCTTCGGTAGCTGGGACTCCTACAATGAGCAGTTCTTC. As protein: CASSPIFGSWDSYNEQFF. The chain combines TRBV4-2 with TRBJ2-1; no clear D gene. This CDR3 comprises 18 residues. V shed 4 bases and J shed 0 bases, with 19 bases lying between them. CDR1 and CDR2 from the germline V gene are LGHNA and YNFKEQ.

This clone showed up many times. The V call is TRBV25-1, the J call TRBJ2-1; TRBD2 might be the D (6 bases). V lost 4 bases, J lost 7 bases, and 11 bases lay in between. From germline, CDR1 is MGHDK and CDR2 SYGVNS. There are 13 residues in the CDR3. The CDR3 here is CASSARLGNEQFF. The DNA of the CDR3 is TGTGCCAGCAGTGCCCGACTAGGGAATGAGCAGTTCTTC.

The chain links TRBV20-1 to TRBJ2-7, with D perhaps TRBD2 (6 bases). This CDR3 comprises 14 residues. The germline V gene encodes CDR1 DFQATT and CDR2 SNEGSKA (reference sequence). With 4 bases removed from V and 3 bases from J, the gap between germline ends came to 16 bases. CDR3 bases: TGCAGTGCTAATGACGCTCGGGGGATCTACGAGCAGTACTTC. Protein product: CSANDARGIYEQYF.

Ten or more counts support this clone. The gene calls are TRBV10-3 and TRBJ2-1; 10 bases line up with TRBD2. V dropped 6 bases and J dropped 9; count of bases not matched to a gene: 8. Per the germline V gene, CDR1 is ENHRY and CDR2 is SYGVKD. CDR3 length equals 14 residues. CDR3 residues: CAISDSGRRAEQFF. Written as DNA, the CDR3 is TGTGCCATCAGCGATAGCGGGAGGAGGGCTGAGCAGTTCTTC.

In this sample, this clone turned up a few times. The chain employs TRBV6-1 and TRBJ1-1; D uncertain. Trimming cost V 6 bases and J 5 bases, with 13 bases left between them. This CDR3 has 13 amino acids. From germline, CDR1 is MNHNS and CDR2 SASEGT. CDR3 nucleotide sequence: TGTGCCAGCAGGGACGGACTTGGGACTGAAGCTTTCTTT. Its protein product is CASRDGLGTEAFF.

In its sample, this clone was seen many times. The rearrangement uses TRBV5-4 and TRBJ1-3, with 8 nucleotides matching TRBD1. CDR1 SGHNT and CDR2 YYREEE come from the germline V gene (reference sequence). The CDR3 is 15 amino acids. Trimming cost V 2 bases and J 4 bases; bases outside gene matches: 5. CDR3 bases: TGTGCCAGCAGCTTTCAGGGGGCGGAAGGAAACACCATATATTTT. It encodes CASSFQGAEGNTIYF.

This clone was seen repeatedly, ten times or more. This chain joins TRBV2 and TRBJ2-7; 11 bases agree with TRBD2. The CDR3 covers 17 residues. The junction had 10 bases not matched to a gene; V was cut back by 6 bases and J by 0 bases. Germline CDR1 and CDR2: SNHLY and FYNNEI. This CDR3 reads CASSVGLAGLSSYEQYF. The CDR3 bases are TGTGCCAGCAGCGTTGGACTAGCGGGTCTTAGCTCCTACGAGCAGTACTTC. The full variable domain, with the rest looked up from reference TRBV2 and TRBJ2-7, is EPEVTQTPSHQVTQMGQEVILRCVPISNHLYFYWYRQILGQKVEFLVSFYNNEISEKSEIFDDQFSVERPDGSNFTLKIRSTKLEDSAMYFCASSVGLAGLSSYEQYFGPGTRLTVT.

This clone was counted at least ten times. The rearrangement uses TRBV19 and TRBJ2-3; 7 bases are shared with TRBD2. V shed 5 bases, J shed 7 bases, and the junction held 9 bases outside the gene matches. Germline values: CDR1 LNHDA, CDR2 SQIVND (reference sequence). The CDR3 extends over 14 amino acids. Written as DNA, the CDR3 is TGTGCCAGTAGTCAGGGCGGGAGAAGGAATACGCAGTATTTT. This translates into CASSQGGRRNTQYF.

This clone came up many times. The chain combines TRBV2 with TRBJ2-3, with 13 bases matching TRBD2. The CDR3 runs 14 residues. V shed 9 bases and J 3 bases; nucleotides not matched to a gene: 3. Germline CDR1 SNHLY, CDR2 FYNNEI. The CDR3 loop is CASSTSGRTDTQYF. The CDR3 DNA reads TGTGCCAGTTCGACTAGCGGGAGGACAGATACGCAGTATTTT. Full variable domain (rest looked up from reference TRBV2 and TRBJ2-3): EPEVTQTPSHQVTQMGQEVILRCVPISNHLYFYWYRQILGQKVEFLVSFYNNEISEKSEIFDDQFSVERPDGSNFTLKIRSTKLEDSAMYFCASSTSGRTDTQYFGPGTRLTVL.

As to this clone: In this CDR3 the conserved last residue, phenylalanine or tryptophan, is missing, so a read error is likely. This chain uses TRBV28 with TRBJ2-5; maybe TRBD1 (6 bases). Germline V gene lookup returns CDR1 MDHEN and CDR2 SYDVKM. The CDR3 is 19 residues long. V dropped 9 bases and J dropped 9 bases, with 38 bases sitting between them. DNA for the CDR3: TGTGCCAGGGACCTCTGGATCAGGGACCAAGAGAATAGCTCAGGGGCCCAGTACTCC. Encoded protein: CARDLWIRDQENSSGAQYS.

There are many counts of this clone. The CDR3 DNA sequence: TGTGCCAGCAGCCCCCCGGGGCGGGAGCAGTACTTC. It translates to CASSPPGREQYF. The rearrangement uses TRBV6-4 and TRBJ2-7, with D perhaps given as TRBD1 or TRBD2 (5 bases each). Germline V CDR1 and CDR2: MRHNA, SNTAGT. V was pared by 6 bases and J by 7 bases, with 13 bases between. This CDR3 comprises 12 residues.

This clone showed up many times. The rearrangement links TRBV3-1 to TRBJ1-5; weak D call: TRBD1 (6 bases). Germline V gene sequence: CDR1 LGHDT, CDR2 YNNKEL (reference sequence). Trimming took 4 bases from V and 4 from J, leaving 8 bases between them. The CDR3 has 13 amino acids. The CDR3 loop reads CASSLGQNQPQHF. CDR3 in DNA: TGTGCCAGCAGCCTCGGACAGAATCAGCCCCAGCATTTT.

This clone was counted ten times or more. The rearrangement uses TRBV5-1 and TRBJ2-7, with D maybe TRBD2 (6 bases). CDR3 length equals 15 residues. Germline V CDR1 and CDR2: SGHRS, YFSETQ. V gave up 3 bases and J gave up 5 bases, with 18 bases separating them. CDR3 nucleotides: TGCGCCAGCAGCTCGGGGGACTCCGCTTTGGACGAGCAGTACTTC. Its protein is CASSSGDSALDEQYF. Drawing the rest from reference TRBV5-1 and TRBJ2-7, the complete variable domain is KAGVTQTPRYLIKTRGQQVTLSCSPISGHRSVSWYQQTPGQGLQFLFEYFSETQRNKGNFPGRFSGRQFSNSRSEMNVSTLELGDSALYLCASSSGDSALDEQYFGPGTRLTVT.

This clone ranks as medium-sized. This rearrangement joins TRBV12-3 or TRBV12-4 to TRBJ2-7; the D gene is possibly TRBD1 (5 bases). The CDR3 totals 13 residues. The ends were cut back, 3 bases at V and 7 bases at J, with 13 bases in the middle. CDR3 amino acids: CASSFVGLREQYF. The CDR3 DNA reads as TGTGCCAGCAGTTTCGTGGGGCTAAGGGAGCAGTACTTC.

This clone has a handful of counts. This rearrangement joins TRBV27 to TRBJ2-3, with a tentative D call TRBD1 (5 bases). The germline V gene encodes CDR1 MNHEY and CDR2 SMNVEV (reference sequence). V lost 2 bases and J 4 bases, leaving 13 bases between the germline ends. CDR3 length: 15 residues. The CDR3 sequence is CASSLQGNRPDTQYF. Here the CDR3 DNA reads TGTGCCAGCAGTTTACAGGGAAATCGCCCAGATACGCAGTATTTT.